What follows are 26 T cell receptor beta chains derived from one specimen sequenced in a study of cytomegalovirus exposure and HLA in healthy donors. Researchers ran the PCR with 60 Vbeta and 13 Jbeta primers. Clones were read by immunoSEQ multiplex PCR, and TCRdb kept only the in-frame ones, dropping some. The sample carries some 190,000 clones, around 80% recorded once. The specimen was PBMCs. The receptor source for this set is a woman aged 30 to 39 in good health and CMV-seronegative.

The gene calls are TRBV7-8 and TRBJ2-1; 9 bases agree with TRBD1. Trimming at V came to 3 bases and at J to 9 bases, leaving 9 bases not matched to a gene. Germline-derived CDR1 and CDR2 are SGHVS and FQNEAQ. The CDR3 loop spans 15 amino acids. DNA of the CDR3: TGTGCCAGCAGCTTCATTGAGGACAGGGGAATTGAGCAGTTCTTC. It is translated as CASSFIEDRGIEQFF.

This chain connects TRBV5-4 to TRBJ2-5; 7 bases align to TRBD2. This CDR3 spans 17 amino acids. Germline lookup yields CDR1 SGHNT and CDR2 YYREEE (reference sequence). J was trimmed by 4 bases and V by 4 bases; bases with no gene match: 16. CDR3 loop: CASSVPGRGISRETQYF. The CDR3 nucleotides are TGTGCCAGCAGCGTCCCCGGGCGGGGGATCTCCCGAGAGACCCAGTACTTC.

The CDR3 reads CAWLLEGASEKLFF. The CDR3 region has the DNA TGTGCCTGGCTTCTGGAGGGGGCTAGTGAAAAACTGTTTTTT. The chain has TRBV30 and TRBJ1-4; 7 nucleotides line up with TRBD1. The CDR3 totals 14 residues. The ends lost 5 bases at V and 7 bases at J; junction bases unmatched: 10. The germline V gene encodes CDR1 GTSNPN and CDR2 SVGIG (reference sequence). The variable domain in full, with the rest retrieved from reference TRBV30 and TRBJ1-4, is SQTIHQWPATLVQPVGSPLSLECTVEGTSNPNLYWYRQAAGRGLQLLFYSVGIGQISSEVPQNLSASRPQDRQFILSSKKLLLSDSGFYLCAWLLEGASEKLFFGSGTQLSVL.

The chain links TRBV6-4 to TRBJ2-6; 8 bases are a match to TRBD1. V trimming: 9 bases; J trimming: 2 bases; junction bases outside the gene matches: 9. Germline V gene sequence: CDR1 MRHNA, CDR2 SNTAGT. The CDR3 contains 16 residues. CDR3 coding DNA: TGTGCCAGTCTGACGGACAGGGAGGCTGGGGCCAACGTCCTGACTTTC. This gives the protein CASLTDREAGANVLTF.

This chain joins TRBV29-1 and TRBJ1-1, with D unresolved. This CDR3 has 13 residues. Trimming stripped 3 bases from V and 0 bases from J, with 8 bases between. Germline V gene lookup returns CDR1 SQVTM and CDR2 ANQGSEA. CDR3 amino acids: CSVERQLNTEAFF. In DNA, the CDR3 is TGCAGCGTTGAGAGGCAGTTGAACACTGAAGCTTTCTTT.

This rearrangement joins TRBV30 to TRBJ2-2; unclear D gene. The CDR3 runs to 13 residues. Trimming stripped 1 base from V and 2 bases from J, with 5 bases between. Germline V CDR1 and CDR2: GTSNPN, SVGIG (reference sequence). The CDR3 DNA reads as TGTGCCTGGAGTGAACACAACACCGGGGAGCTGTTTTTT. Residues: CAWSEHNTGELFF.

The rearrangement uses TRBV7-6 and TRBJ2-7; TRBD2 aligns across 13 bases. V was clipped by 5 bases and J by 4 bases; unmatched bases: 2. From germline, CDR1 is SGHVS and CDR2 FNYEAQ. The CDR3 is made up of 14 amino acids. The CDR3 DNA reads TGTGCCAGCAGCCGGACTAGCGGGGGATACGAGCAGTACTTC. Translated, it gives CASSRTSGGYEQYF. The variable domain in full, completed from reference TRBV7-6 and TRBJ2-7, reads GAGVSQSPRYKVTKRGQDVALRCDPISGHVSLYWYRQALGQGPEFLTYFNYEAQQDKSGLPNDRFSAERPEGSISTLTIQRTEQRDSAMYRCASSRTSGGYEQYFGPGTRLTVT.

The chain joins TRBV4-1 to TRBJ2-3; TRBD1 matches 8 bases. Germline trimming cut 1 base from V and 4 bases from J; bases unmatched to any gene: 7. This CDR3 is built from 16 residues. From germline, CDR1 is MGHRA and CDR2 YSYEKL. CDR3 protein: CASSQVQGARADTQYF. CDR3 DNA: TGCGCCAGCAGCCAAGTTCAGGGGGCGAGGGCAGATACGCAGTATTTT.

This sequence joins TRBV2 and TRBJ2-3; TRBD2 agrees at 8 bases. Germline-derived CDR1 and CDR2 are SNHLY and FYNNEI. The length of the CDR3 is 14 residues. V lost 5 bases and J lost 2; bases outside the gene matches: 3. The CDR3 bases are TGTGCCAGCAGTCGGGGGGGCATCACAGATACGCAGTATTTT. This codes for CASSRGGITDTQYF. Full variable domain (outside the CDR3, taken from reference TRBV2 and TRBJ2-3): EPEVTQTPSHQVTQMGQEVILRCVPISNHLYFYWYRQILGQKVEFLVSFYNNEISEKSEIFDDQFSVERPDGSNFTLKIRSTKLEDSAMYFCASSRGGITDTQYFGPGTRLTVL.

The chain combines TRBV27 with TRBJ1-1; unclear D gene. Trimming took off 0 bases at V and 8 bases at J, with 16 bases between the two ends. Germline CDR1 MNHEY, CDR2 SMNVEV (reference sequence). The CDR3 consists of 15 residues. CDR3 nucleotide sequence: TGTGCCAGCAGTTTATCGGCGGGTTCTGCGGTCGAAGCTTTCTTT. Amino acids: CASSLSAGSAVEAFF.

This chain connects TRBV5-8 to TRBJ2-5, with 13 bases identical to TRBD2. CDR3 size: 16 residues. CDR1 SGHTS and CDR2 YDEGEE come from the germline V gene. Germline trimming cut 0 bases from V and 1 base from J; bases unmatched to any gene: 0. The CDR3 region has the DNA TGTGCCAGCAGCTTGGGGACTAGCGGGGGCCAAGAGACCCAGTACTTC. Translation gives CASSLGTSGGQETQYF.

The chain joins TRBV7-9 to TRBJ1-1; 7 positions match TRBD1. This CDR3 is 14 amino acids long. With V trimmed by 7 bases and J by 0 bases, 5 bases remained unmatched. The germline CDR1 and CDR2 sequences are SEHNR and FQNEAQ (reference sequence). The CDR3 reads CASKGQNMNTEAFF. DNA of the CDR3: TGTGCCAGCAAGGGACAGAACATGAACACTGAAGCTTTCTTT.

This rearrangement joins TRBV14 to TRBJ1-3, with D uncertain. Germline loops: CDR1 SGHDN, CDR2 FVKESK. CDR3 size: 15 residues. Trimming pared 3 bases from V and 0 bases from J, leaving 9 bases between. The CDR3 nucleotides are TGTGCCAGCAGCCACGGGTTTTTCTCTGGAAACACCATATATTTT. It is translated as CASSHGFFSGNTIYF. Variable domain in full (rest from reference TRBV14 and TRBJ1-3): EAGVTQFPSHSVIEKGQTVTLRCDPISGHDNLYWYRRVMGKEIKFLLHFVKESKQDESGMPNNRFLAERTGGTYSTLKVQPAELEDSGVYFCASSHGFFSGNTIYFGEGSWLTVV.

The J gene is TRBJ2-3, the V gene TRBV7-7; tentatively, D is TRBD1 (5 bases). This CDR3 spans 13 amino acids. The germline V gene encodes CDR1 SSHAT and CDR2 FNYEAQ (reference sequence). V was shortened by 2 bases and J by 6 bases, with 9 bases between the two germline ends. The CDR3 region is CASSLSGSDTQYF. The CDR3 DNA reads TGTGCCAGCAGCTTATCAGGGTCGGATACGCAGTATTTT.

The rearrangement uses TRBV29-1 and TRBJ2-6; no firm D call. The CDR3 contains 16 residues. Germline CDR1 is SQVTM and CDR2 is ANQGSEA. Trimming took 4 bases from V and 0 from J, leaving 13 bases between them. The CDR3 nucleotides are TGCAGCGTTGCGACTGACGTAAACTCTGGGGCCAACGTCCTGACTTTC. This sequence encodes CSVATDVNSGANVLTF.

This clone was seen a handful of times. This sequence joins TRBV19 and TRBJ2-7; D remains ambiguous. The CDR3 covers 14 residues. The V end lost 6 bases, the J end lost 2 bases, and 14 bases lay between the germline ends. Looked up from germline, CDR1 is LNHDA and CDR2 is SQIVND (reference sequence). The CDR3 coding sequence is TGTGCCAGTAGCCCCTGGTCCGGTGCCTACGAGCAGTACTTC. This encodes CASSPWSGAYEQYF.

The chain combines TRBV2 with TRBJ1-5; D call uncertain. The CDR3 runs to 14 residues. Germline V gives CDR1 SNHLY, CDR2 FYNNEI. V was shortened by 5 bases and J by 0 bases, with 8 bases between the two germline ends. In DNA, the CDR3 is TGTGCCAGCAGTCAGAGGCATAGCAATCAGCCCCAGCATTTT. Translating it yields CASSQRHSNQPQHF.

The J gene is TRBJ2-1, the V gene TRBV7-9, with D possibly being TRBD2 (7 bases). Germline-derived CDR1 and CDR2 are SEHNR and FQNEAQ (reference sequence). V lost 6 bases to trimming and J lost 1 base, with 22 bases between them. This CDR3 comprises 18 residues. CDR3 protein: CASSSTVGGGRSYNEQFF. The CDR3 DNA sequence: TGTGCCAGCAGTTCAACAGTAGGGGGGGGAAGATCCTACAATGAGCAGTTCTTC.

This clone has just one count. The chain combines TRBV6-5 with TRBJ1-6; 7 positions agree with TRBD1. Trimming at V came to 6 bases and at J to 7 bases, leaving 9 bases not matched to a gene. There are 15 residues in the CDR3. Germline CDR1 is MNHEY and CDR2 is SVGAGI. The CDR3 loop is CASSLTGKENSPLHF. The CDR3 DNA is TGTGCCAGCAGCCTGACAGGGAAAGAAAATTCACCCCTCCACTTT.

The J gene is TRBJ1-5, the V gene TRBV27; TRBD1 aligns across 12 bases. Germline CDR1 is MNHEY and CDR2 is SMNVEV (reference sequence). This CDR3 comprises 19 residues. J was trimmed by 4 bases and V by 4 bases; bases with no gene match: 14. Here the CDR3 reads CASSSRGGQGAITNQPQHF. The CDR3 coding sequence is TGTGCCAGCAGTTCCCGGGGGGGACAGGGGGCTATAACGAATCAGCCCCAGCATTTT.

CDR3 nucleotide sequence: TGCGCCAGCAGCCGATTCACTAGCGGGGGAGAGACCCAGTACTTC. As protein: CASSRFTSGGETQYF. The chain employs TRBV5-1 and TRBJ2-5; 11 nucleotides line up with TRBD2. This CDR3 region has 15 residues. Per the germline V gene, CDR1 is SGHRS and CDR2 is YFSETQ. The V gene end was trimmed by 4 bases and the J gene end by 4 bases; junction bases not matched to a gene: 6.

The chain uses TRBV4-3 and TRBJ1-3; 7 bases are shared with TRBD1. CDR3 length: 15 amino acids. The V gene's germline CDR1 is LGHNA and CDR2 YSLEER. V lost 0 bases, J lost 9 bases, and 8 bases stayed unmatched. The CDR3 coding sequence is TGCGCCAGCAGCCAAGATATGACAGGGTACGGCACCATATATTTT. This codes for CASSQDMTGYGTIYF.

The rearrangement links TRBV9 to TRBJ2-1; 7 nucleotides match TRBD2. From germline, CDR1 is SGDLS and CDR2 YYNGEE. With V trimmed by 4 bases and J by 1 base, 5 bases remained unmatched. This CDR3 is 15 amino acids long. CDR3 protein: CASSPAGTSYNEQFF. The CDR3 coding sequence is TGTGCCAGCAGCCCAGCGGGGACTTCCTACAATGAGCAGTTCTTC.

This chain joins TRBV18 and TRBJ1-5; the D gene is possibly TRBD1 (6 bases). CDR3 length equals 15 residues. V was clipped by 3 bases and J by 7 bases, with 16 bases between them. Per the germline V gene, CDR1 is KGHSH and CDR2 is LQKENI. DNA for the CDR3: TGTGCCAGCTCACCCTCCGAGGGGGGGTTGCAGCCCCAGCATTTT. This translates into CASSPSEGGLQPQHF.

The chain links TRBV9 to TRBJ2-1; 10 bases match TRBD2. The trim removed 0 bases at V and 2 bases at J, leaving 8 bases unmatched. The CDR3 sequence is 18 residues long. Looked up from germline, CDR1 is SGDLS and CDR2 is YYNGEE. The CDR3 DNA reads as TGTGCCAGCAGCGTAGCCAGCGGGGGGGCCATCCCCTACAATGAGCAGTTCTTC. Encoded protein: CASSVASGGAIPYNEQFF.

This clone appeared a single time. The CDR3 protein is CASSHLSNYGYTF. The CDR3 DNA is TGCGCCAGCAGCCATCTTTCCAACTATGGCTACACCTTC. The chain combines TRBV4-3 with TRBJ1-2, with unresolved D. This CDR3 is built from 13 residues. V was pared by 3 bases and J by 2 bases, with 7 bases between. Per germline, CDR1 LGHNA and CDR2 YSLEER.